Sequencing of this T cell receptor beta chain was carried out in a study of CD8 T cells in Susac syndrome. V gave up 1 base and J gave up 7 bases; unmatched junction bases: 3. Germline assignment: CDR1 SEHNR and CDR2 FQNEAQ (reference sequence). The CDR3 covers 13 residues. cDNA came from around 0.5 to 1 ug RNA primed by random hexamers. One entry per CDR3 protein results from TCRdb running MiXCR on the immunoSEQ multiplex PCR reads. The table has 160,000 or so distinct CDR3 sequences, 93% seen once. This TCR came from a human donor in good health. Sequencing was performed on CD4+ T cells from PBMCs. This chain links TRBV7-9 with TRBJ1-2; TRBD1 aligns across 7 bases. This chain's CDR3 is CASSLETGAGYTF. CDR3 bases: TGTGCCAGCAGCTTAGAAACAGGGGCTGGCTACACCTTC.